This T cell receptor (beta chain) was sequenced during a study of shared clonotypes between healthy human individuals. Sequenced by immunoSEQ multiplex PCR; TCRdb stores in-frame clones only, minus some. This table has 2 million or so clones, roughly 94% appearing once. Trimming cost V 5 bases and J 3 bases, with 14 bases left between them. Germline V CDR1 and CDR2: SEHNR, FQNEAQ (reference sequence). This CDR3 spans 14 amino acids. The clonotype originates from a man aged 18 to 29 in good health. The chain has TRBV7-9 and TRBJ2-7; TRBD2 is a possible D gene (5 bases). Sample: naive CD4+ T cells sorted from blood. Noted subset: CD45RA+ positively selected. The CDR3, as DNA: TGTGCCAGCAGCCTGTACGAGGGAAGCTACGAGCAGTACTTC. Amino acids: CASSLYEGSYEQYF.